The present T cell receptor beta chain was sequenced within a study of T cells after yellow fever vaccination. From germline, CDR1 is DFQATT and CDR2 SNEGSKA (reference sequence). This CDR3 has 17 residues. Trimming pared 5 bases from V and 3 bases from J, leaving 26 bases between. TCRdb re-called the 5' RACE reads through MiXCR, storing one row per CDR3 protein. This table has about 400,000 distinct CDR3 sequences, roughly 6.2% appearing once. The sample was PBMCs, taken 5 days after the yellow fever booster vaccination. The receptor was derived from a man under 40 who received the YFV17D yellow fever vaccine. The chain joins TRBV20-1 to TRBJ2-7, with D perhaps TRBD1 or TRBD2 (6 bases each). CDR3 amino acids: CSAPPGGGWRERYEQYF. In DNA, the CDR3 is TGCAGTGCTCCACCAGGAGGGGGTTGGCGGGAACGCTACGAGCAGTACTTC.